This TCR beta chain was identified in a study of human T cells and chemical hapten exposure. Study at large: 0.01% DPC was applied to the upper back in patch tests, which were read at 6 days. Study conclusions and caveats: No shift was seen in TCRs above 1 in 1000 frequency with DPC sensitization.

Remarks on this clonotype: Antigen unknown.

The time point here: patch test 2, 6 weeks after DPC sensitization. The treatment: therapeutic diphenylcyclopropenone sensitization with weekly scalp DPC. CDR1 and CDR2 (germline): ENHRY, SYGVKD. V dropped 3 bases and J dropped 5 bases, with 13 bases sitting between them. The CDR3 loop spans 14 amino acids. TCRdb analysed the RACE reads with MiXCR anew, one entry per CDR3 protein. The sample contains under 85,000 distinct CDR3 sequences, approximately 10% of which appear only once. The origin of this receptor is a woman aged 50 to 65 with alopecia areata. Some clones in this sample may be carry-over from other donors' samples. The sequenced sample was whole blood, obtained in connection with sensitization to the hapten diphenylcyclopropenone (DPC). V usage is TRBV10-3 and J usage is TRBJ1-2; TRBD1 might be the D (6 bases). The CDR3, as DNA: TGTGCCATCAGTGACCCCGACAGGAGGTATGGCTACACCTTC. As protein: CAISDPDRRYGYTF.